One and the same sample provided the 11 T cell receptor beta chains below, sequenced in a study of T cells in tuberculosis. The table came from immunoSEQ multiplex PCR; TCRdb's copy has only in-frame clones and leaves some out. The table lists approximately 57,000 clones, approximately 88% of them singletons. After thawing and overnight rest, PBMC were stained with GMM-loaded CD1B tetramer, viability dye and anti-CD3 for sorting. C32 glucose monomycolate from Rhodococcus equi was loaded onto the CD1B tetramers. The sample consisted of CD1b-GMM tetramer-negative cells sorted from PBMCs. These receptors were taken from an adult woman with latent tuberculosis.

In this sample, this clone is medium-sized. V is TRBV28 and J is TRBJ2-7; 8 nucleotides line up with TRBD1. V was pared by 6 bases and J by 2 bases, with 6 bases of the junction left unmatched. Germline CDR1 reads MDHEN; CDR2 reads SYDVKM. This CDR3 is 14 amino acids long. The CDR3 sequence is CASRVGTGPYEQYF. CDR3 sequence (DNA): TGTGCCAGCAGAGTGGGGACAGGCCCCTACGAGCAGTACTTC.

This chain connects TRBV14 to TRBJ1-2; maybe TRBD1 (5 bases). The germline gives CDR1 SGHDN, CDR2 FVKESK. CDR3 length: 15 residues. The V end lost 0 bases, the J end lost 8 bases, and 16 bases lay between the germline ends. CDR3 in DNA: TGTGCCAGCAGCCAAGAGCACGGGGGTGGATACGGCTACACCTTC. It encodes CASSQEHGGGYGYTF.

This clone was recorded only once. The chain recombines TRBV19 with TRBJ2-3; 11 bases match TRBD2. The CDR3 is 14 residues long. V was pared by 10 bases and J by 1 base, with 4 bases of the junction left unmatched. Germline CDR1 LNHDA, CDR2 SQIVND (reference sequence). The CDR3 bases are TGTGCCACCTCACTAGCGGGGGGCACAGATACGCAGTATTTT. This codes for CATSLAGGTDTQYF.

The V and J genes are TRBV5-6 and TRBJ1-2; D is undetermined. Germline-derived CDR1 and CDR2 are SGHDT and YYEEEE. The CDR3 runs to 13 residues. V lost 2 bases to trimming and J lost 6 bases, with 11 bases between them. CDR3 loop: CASSFVGEDGYTF. In DNA form, the CDR3 reads TGTGCCAGCAGCTTTGTCGGGGAGGATGGCTACACCTTC.

The chain combines TRBV11-2 with TRBJ2-1; D call uncertain. Germline V gene data show CDR1 as SGHAT and CDR2 as FQNNGV. The CDR3 contains 15 residues. Trimming left V 1 base short and J 0 bases short, with 7 bases between. The CDR3 region has the DNA TGTGCCAGCAGCTTAGGTAGGAGCTCCTACAATGAGCAGTTCTTC. As protein: CASSLGRSSYNEQFF.

This chain uses TRBV2 with TRBJ1-1; weak D call: TRBD1 (5 bases). The CDR3 runs to 17 residues. Trimming shortened V by 7 bases and J by 2 bases, and 23 bases separated the two germline ends. Germline CDR1 and CDR2: SNHLY and FYNNEI. The CDR3: CASKDHTDPTGNTEAFF. The CDR3 DNA reads TGTGCCAGCAAGGATCATACAGACCCAACAGGAAACACTGAAGCTTTCTTT.

The chain combines TRBV9 with TRBJ2-7, with D maybe TRBD2 (6 bases). The CDR3 covers 14 residues. The germline V and J ends were trimmed by 1 base and 5 bases, with 13 bases remaining between them. Germline V gene lookup returns CDR1 SGDLS and CDR2 YYNGEE. This CDR3 reads CASSVTPGTHEQYF. The CDR3 DNA sequence: TGTGCCAGCAGCGTAACACCCGGGACTCACGAGCAGTACTTC.

This chain uses TRBV4-1 with TRBJ1-1; D is uncertain. This CDR3 contains 17 residues. Trimming took 2 bases from V and 1 from J, leaving 17 bases between them. The germline CDR1 and CDR2 sequences are MGHRA and YSYEKL. The CDR3 sequence is CASSQLGLRGPNTEAFF. CDR3 bases: TGCGCCAGCAGCCAACTTGGATTGAGAGGGCCGAACACTGAAGCTTTCTTT.

V usage is TRBV30 and J usage is TRBJ1-2; 12 bases fit TRBD1. CDR1 is GTSNPN and CDR2 is SVGIG in the germline V gene (reference sequence). The ends lost 2 bases at V and 4 bases at J; junction bases unmatched: 11. The CDR3 has 17 residues. Here the CDR3 DNA reads TGTGCCTGGAGTATTTGGCCTGGGACAGGGGGCGCCTATGGCTACACCTTC. This translates into CAWSIWPGTGGAYGYTF.

The genes are TRBV11-3 and TRBJ2-1; a weak D match, TRBD2 (6 bases). The CDR3 is 13 amino acids. V was shortened by 6 bases and J by 6 bases, with 12 bases between the two germline ends. CDR1 and CDR2 from the germline V gene are SGHNT and YENEEA. The CDR3 sequence is CASRGVAANEQFF. CDR3 nucleotide sequence: TGTGCCAGCAGGGGCGTAGCGGCCAATGAGCAGTTCTTC.

The chain employs TRBV7-6 and TRBJ2-1; 9 nucleotides match TRBD1. CDR3 length: 16 residues. The V and J ends lost 2 bases and 7 bases, in that order; junction bases with no gene match: 9. From germline, CDR1 is SGHVS and CDR2 FNYEAQ. CDR3 DNA: TGTGCCAGCAGCTTATACCGGGACAGGGCGAGTAATGAGCAGTTCTTC. It translates to CASSLYRDRASNEQFF.